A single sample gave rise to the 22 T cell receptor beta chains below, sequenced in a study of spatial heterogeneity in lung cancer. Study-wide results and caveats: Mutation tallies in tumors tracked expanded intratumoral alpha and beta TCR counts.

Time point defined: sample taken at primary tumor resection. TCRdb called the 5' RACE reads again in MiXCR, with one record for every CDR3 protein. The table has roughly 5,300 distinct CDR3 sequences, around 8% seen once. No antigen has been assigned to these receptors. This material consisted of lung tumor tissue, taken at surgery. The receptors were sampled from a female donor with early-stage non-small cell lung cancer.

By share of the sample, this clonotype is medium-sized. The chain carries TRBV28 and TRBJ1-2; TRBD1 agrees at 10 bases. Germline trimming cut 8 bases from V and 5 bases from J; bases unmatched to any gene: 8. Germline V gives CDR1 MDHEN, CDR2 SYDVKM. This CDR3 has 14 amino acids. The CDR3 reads CASLDRGSLYGYTF. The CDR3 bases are TGTGCCAGCCTGGACAGGGGGTCCCTTTATGGCTACACCTTC.

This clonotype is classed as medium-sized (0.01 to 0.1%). CDR3 in amino acids: CASSPLGGELFF. In nucleotides, the CDR3 is TGTGCCAGCAGCCCTTTAGGCGGGGAGCTGTTTTTT. The rearrangement joins TRBV13 to TRBJ2-2; D is unresolved. Deletions cut 5 bases from V and 7 bases from J, with 8 bases between. CDR3 length equals 12 residues. The germline V gene has CDR1 PRHDT and CDR2 FYEKMQ (reference sequence).

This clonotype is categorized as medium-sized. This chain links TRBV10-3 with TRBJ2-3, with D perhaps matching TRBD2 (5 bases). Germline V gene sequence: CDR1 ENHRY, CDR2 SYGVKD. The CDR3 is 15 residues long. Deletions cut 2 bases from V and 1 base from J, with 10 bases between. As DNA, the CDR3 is TGTGCCATCAGTGAGGATCCAGCGGGCACAGATACGCAGTATTTT. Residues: CAISEDPAGTDTQYF.

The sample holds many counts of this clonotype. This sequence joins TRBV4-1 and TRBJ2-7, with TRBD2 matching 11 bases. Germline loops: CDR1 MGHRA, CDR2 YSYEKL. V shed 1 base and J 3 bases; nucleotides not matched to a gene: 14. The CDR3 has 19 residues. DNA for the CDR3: TGCGCCAGCAGCCAAGTAAGGGGCCTCGGGACTAGCGGAGTCTACGAGCAGTACTTC. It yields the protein CASSQVRGLGTSGVYEQYF.

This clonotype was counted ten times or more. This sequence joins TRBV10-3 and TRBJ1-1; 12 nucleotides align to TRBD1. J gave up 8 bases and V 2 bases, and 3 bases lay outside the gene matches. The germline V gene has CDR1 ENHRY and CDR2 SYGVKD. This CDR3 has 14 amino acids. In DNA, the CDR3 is TGTGCCATCAGTGAGATGGGACAGGGGGCAGAAGCTTTCTTT. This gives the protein CAISEMGQGAEAFF.

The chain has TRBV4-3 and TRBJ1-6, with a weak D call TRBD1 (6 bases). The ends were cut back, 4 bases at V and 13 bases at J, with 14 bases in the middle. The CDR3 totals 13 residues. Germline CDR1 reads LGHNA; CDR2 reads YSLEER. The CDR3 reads CASSPSGEAPLHF. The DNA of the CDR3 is TGCGCCAGCAGCCCATCAGGGGAGGCCCCCCTCCACTTT.

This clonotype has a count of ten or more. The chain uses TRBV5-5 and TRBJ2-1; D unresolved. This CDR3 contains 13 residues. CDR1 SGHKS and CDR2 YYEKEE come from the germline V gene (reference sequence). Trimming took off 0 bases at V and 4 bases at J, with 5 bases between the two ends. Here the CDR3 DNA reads TGTGCCAGCAGCTTGGAAGCTTACAATGAGCAGTTCTTC. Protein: CASSLEAYNEQFF.

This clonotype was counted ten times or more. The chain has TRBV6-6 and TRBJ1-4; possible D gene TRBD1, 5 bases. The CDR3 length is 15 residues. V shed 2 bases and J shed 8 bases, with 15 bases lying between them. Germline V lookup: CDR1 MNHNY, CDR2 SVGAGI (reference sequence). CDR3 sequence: CASSYAQGGWEKLFF. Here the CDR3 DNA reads TGTGCCAGCAGTTACGCCCAGGGAGGGTGGGAAAAACTGTTTTTT.

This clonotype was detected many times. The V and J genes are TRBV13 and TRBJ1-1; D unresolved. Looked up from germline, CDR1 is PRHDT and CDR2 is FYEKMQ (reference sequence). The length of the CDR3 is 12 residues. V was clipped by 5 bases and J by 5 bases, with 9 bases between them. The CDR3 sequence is CASSAMRTEAFF. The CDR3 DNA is TGTGCCAGCAGCGCTATGAGGACTGAAGCTTTCTTT.

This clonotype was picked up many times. CDR3 sequence (DNA): TGCAGTGCTAGAGATGAACGGGATCAGCCCCAGCATTTT. This encodes CSARDERDQPQHF. This chain joins TRBV20-1 and TRBJ1-5; no reliable D call. Germline values: CDR1 DFQATT, CDR2 SNEGSKA (reference sequence). The CDR3 is 13 residues long. V dropped 0 bases and J dropped 5 bases, with 8 bases sitting between them.

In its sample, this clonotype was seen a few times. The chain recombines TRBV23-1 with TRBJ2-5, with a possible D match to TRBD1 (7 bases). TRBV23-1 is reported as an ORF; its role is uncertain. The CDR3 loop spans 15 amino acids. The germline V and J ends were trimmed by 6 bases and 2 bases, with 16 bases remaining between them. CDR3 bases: TGCGCCAGCAGCCTACAGGGGACTCATCAAGAGACCCAGTACTTC. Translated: CASSLQGTHQETQYF.

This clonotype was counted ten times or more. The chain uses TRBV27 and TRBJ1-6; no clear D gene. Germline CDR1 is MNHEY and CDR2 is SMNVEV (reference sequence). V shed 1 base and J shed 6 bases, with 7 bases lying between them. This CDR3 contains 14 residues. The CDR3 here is CASSLYLGNSPLHF. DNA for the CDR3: TGTGCCAGCAGTTTATACTTGGGTAATTCACCCCTCCACTTT.

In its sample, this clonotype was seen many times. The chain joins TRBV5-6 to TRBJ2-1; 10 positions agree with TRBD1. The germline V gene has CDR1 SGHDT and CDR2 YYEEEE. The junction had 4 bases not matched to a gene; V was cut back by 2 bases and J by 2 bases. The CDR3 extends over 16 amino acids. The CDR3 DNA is TGTGCCAGCAGCTTCCCAGGACAGGGGGCCTACAATGAGCAGTTCTTC. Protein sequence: CASSFPGQGAYNEQFF.

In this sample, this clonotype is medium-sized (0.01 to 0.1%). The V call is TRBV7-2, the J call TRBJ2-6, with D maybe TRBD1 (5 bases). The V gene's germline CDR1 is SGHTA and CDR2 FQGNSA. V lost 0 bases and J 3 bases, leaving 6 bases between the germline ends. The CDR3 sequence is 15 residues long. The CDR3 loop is CASSLAGDGANVLTF. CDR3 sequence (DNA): TGTGCCAGCAGCTTAGCAGGGGATGGGGCCAACGTCCTGACTTTC.

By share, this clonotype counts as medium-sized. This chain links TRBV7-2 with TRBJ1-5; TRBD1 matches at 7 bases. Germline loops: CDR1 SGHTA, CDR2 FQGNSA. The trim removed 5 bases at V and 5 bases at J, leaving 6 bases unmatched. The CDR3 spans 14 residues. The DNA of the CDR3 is TGTGCCAGCAGCCCCCGACAGGGCTATCAGCCCCAGCATTTT. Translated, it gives CASSPRQGYQPQHF. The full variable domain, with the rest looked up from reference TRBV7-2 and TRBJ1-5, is GAGVSQSPSNKVTEKGKDVELRCDPISGHTALYWYRQSLGQGLEFLIYFQGNSAPDKSGLPSDRFSAERTGGSVSTLTIQRTQQEDSAVYLCASSPRQGYQPQHFGDGTRLSIL.

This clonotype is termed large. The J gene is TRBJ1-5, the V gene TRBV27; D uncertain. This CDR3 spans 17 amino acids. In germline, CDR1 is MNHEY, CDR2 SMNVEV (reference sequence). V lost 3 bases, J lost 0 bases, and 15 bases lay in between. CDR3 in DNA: TGTGCCAGCAGTTTGGTACCAGGTCCTAATAGCAATCAGCCCCAGCATTTT. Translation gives CASSLVPGPNSNQPQHF.

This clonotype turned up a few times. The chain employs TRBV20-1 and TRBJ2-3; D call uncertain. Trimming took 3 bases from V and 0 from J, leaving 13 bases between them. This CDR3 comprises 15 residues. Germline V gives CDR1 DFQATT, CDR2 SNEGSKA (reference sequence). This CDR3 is CSARGLSTSTDTQYF. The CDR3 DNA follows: TGCAGTGCTAGGGGCCTGTCAACTAGCACAGATACGCAGTATTTT.

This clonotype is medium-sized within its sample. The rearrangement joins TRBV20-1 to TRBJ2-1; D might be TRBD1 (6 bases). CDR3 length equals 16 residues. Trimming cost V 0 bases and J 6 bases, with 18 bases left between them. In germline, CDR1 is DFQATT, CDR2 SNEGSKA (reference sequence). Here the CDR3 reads CSARDPNGGRPNEQFF. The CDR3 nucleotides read TGCAGTGCTAGAGATCCGAATGGGGGCCGCCCCAATGAGCAGTTCTTC.

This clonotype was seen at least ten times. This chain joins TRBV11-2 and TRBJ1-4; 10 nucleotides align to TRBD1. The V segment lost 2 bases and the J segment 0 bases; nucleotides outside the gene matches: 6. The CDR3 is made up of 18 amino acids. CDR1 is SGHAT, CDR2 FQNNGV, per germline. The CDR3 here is CASSLRTGGGATNEKLFF. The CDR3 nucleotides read TGTGCCAGCAGCTTACGGACAGGGGGGGGTGCAACTAATGAAAAACTGTTTTTT.

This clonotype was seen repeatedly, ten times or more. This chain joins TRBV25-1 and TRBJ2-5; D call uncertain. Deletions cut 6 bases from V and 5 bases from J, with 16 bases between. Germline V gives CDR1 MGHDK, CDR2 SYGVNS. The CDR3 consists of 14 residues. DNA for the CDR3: TGTGCCAGCAGCGAAAACGGACGCGGCGAGACCCAGTACTTC. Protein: CASSENGRGETQYF.

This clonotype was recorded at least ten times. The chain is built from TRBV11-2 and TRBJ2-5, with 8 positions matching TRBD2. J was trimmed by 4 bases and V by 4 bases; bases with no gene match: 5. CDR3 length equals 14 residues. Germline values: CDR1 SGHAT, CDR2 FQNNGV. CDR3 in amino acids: CASSSSGGAETQYF. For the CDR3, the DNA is TGTGCCAGCAGCTCAAGCGGGGGAGCAGAGACCCAGTACTTC.

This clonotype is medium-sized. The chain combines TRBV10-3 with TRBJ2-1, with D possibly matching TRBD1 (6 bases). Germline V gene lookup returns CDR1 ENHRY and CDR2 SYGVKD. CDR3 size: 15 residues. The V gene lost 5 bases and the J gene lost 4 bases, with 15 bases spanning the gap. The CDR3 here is CAISLTGDTYNEQFF. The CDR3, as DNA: TGTGCCATCAGTCTGACAGGTGATACTTACAATGAGCAGTTCTTC.